In this sample, the clone carrying this T cell receptor beta chain turned up a few times. Its specificity is unknown. The data were taken from a study of T cells after yellow fever vaccination. Study as a whole: Some fractions had low cell numbers, and these were prepared with SMART-Seq v4 Ultra Low Input. Study-level points and caveats: Most clones from primary vaccination were detected again post-booster (just under 97% CD4, 88% CD8). There was a possibility that FACS-sorted repertoires contained abundant clonotypes contaminating from the bulk population.

Production of TCR cDNA was by 5'RACE template switching, which also added a universal primer site and UMIs. TCRdb reprocessed the 5' RACE reads via MiXCR and lists one record per CDR3 protein. This sample carries fewer than 450,000 distinct CDR3 sequences, roughly 8.4% of them seen once, and the ten largest clones take under 20%. Per the germline V gene, CDR1 is SQVTM and CDR2 is ANQGSEA. Between the trimmed V and J ends, which lost 2 bases and 7 bases, there was a span of 11 bases. This CDR3 comprises 12 residues. This specimen was PBMCs, taken about 41 days after the first yellow fever vaccination. The V gene is TRBV29-1, the J gene TRBJ1-1; TRBD1 might be the D (6 bases). The sequence derives from a man aged 18 to 29 who received the YFV17D yellow fever vaccine. The CDR3: CSVETGSGEAFF. The CDR3 nucleotides are TGCAGCGTTGAAACAGGGTCAGGTGAAGCTTTCTTT.